Described below is a single TCR beta chain sequence and its context. This sample stems from a study of T-cell reconstitution after alpha-beta-depleted transplantation in children. Library preparation (for TCRbeta) was performed with unique molecular identifiers. Each CDR3 protein gets one entry after TCRdb re-called the PCR reads with MiXCR. The sample includes 500,000 to 600,000 distinct CDR3 sequences, approximately 32% of them seen just once. The CDR3 runs 20 residues. Germline V CDR1 and CDR2: KGHSH, LQKENI. The germline V and J ends were trimmed by 4 bases and 4 bases, with 32 bases remaining between them.

The rearrangement uses TRBV18 and TRBJ2-7; weak D call: TRBD2 (6 bases). The specimen was PBMCs from the stem cell graft donor, collected from the stem cell graft. The TCR was taken from a human donor who donated a stem cell graft to a child with aplastic anemia. CDR3 region: CASSLTAPGRGTPSRYEQYV. The CDR3 DNA follows: TGTGCCAGCTCACTTACCGCGCCGGGACGTGGGACTCCGAGTCGGTACGAGCAGTACGTC.